The source of this TCR beta chain is a study of T-cell reconstitution after alpha-beta-depleted transplantation in children. General study findings and limits: From newly produced T cells came most of the T-cell counts and diversity one year after transplant.

Preparation of the TCRbeta library used unique molecular identifiers. MiXCR was run by TCRdb on the PCR reads, yielding one entry per CDR3 protein. The table shows hundreds of thousands of distinct CDR3 sequences, with over 10% occurring only once. The CDR3 sequence is 14 residues long. The V segment lost 2 bases and the J segment 5 bases; nucleotides outside the gene matches: 6. The germline gives CDR1 DFQATT, CDR2 SNEGSKA (reference sequence). With respect to this clonotype: Antigen: not known.

The sequencing used PBMCs, mostly from graft donor cells, collected 360 days after TCRalphabeta/CD19-depleted stem cell transplant. The clonotype was recovered from a male patient under 18 who had a stem cell transplant for acute myeloid leukemia, so the T cells may come from the graft donor. This sequence joins TRBV20-1 and TRBJ2-1; TRBD2 aligns across 7 bases. The CDR3 DNA sequence: TGCAGTGCTAGACAACTAGCGACCGACAATGAGCAGTTCTTC. It translates to CSARQLATDNEQFF.